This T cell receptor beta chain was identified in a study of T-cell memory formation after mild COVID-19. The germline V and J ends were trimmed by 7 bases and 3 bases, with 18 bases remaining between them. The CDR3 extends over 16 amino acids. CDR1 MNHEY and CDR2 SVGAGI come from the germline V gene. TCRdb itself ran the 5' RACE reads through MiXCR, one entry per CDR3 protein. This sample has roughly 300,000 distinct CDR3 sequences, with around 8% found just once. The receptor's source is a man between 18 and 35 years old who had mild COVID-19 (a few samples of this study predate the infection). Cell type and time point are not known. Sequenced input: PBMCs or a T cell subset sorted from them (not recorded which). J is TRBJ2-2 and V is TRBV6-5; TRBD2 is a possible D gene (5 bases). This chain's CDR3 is CASTRPSGGDTGELFF. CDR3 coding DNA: TGTGCCAGCACCAGACCGAGCGGAGGCGACACCGGGGAGCTGTTTTTT.